Listed here is a single TCR beta chain. The data derive from a study of T cell changes during pregnancy in multiple sclerosis. Sequencing used immunoSEQ multiplex PCR; TCRdb keeps in-frame clones, though not all of them. The data hold over 45,000 clones, with around 92% observed a single time. This specimen consisted of CD4+ T cells from peripheral blood mononuclear cells, obtained after pregnancy. The TCR comes from a female donor with multiple sclerosis, enrolled in a pregnancy study.

CDR3 in amino acids: CASSLNGQGAVNYGYTF. CDR3 bases: TGTGCCAGCAGCTTAAACGGACAGGGGGCGGTCAACTATGGCTACACCTTC. The chain links TRBV7-2 to TRBJ1-2, with TRBD1 identical over 11 bases. V gave up 2 bases and J gave up 2 bases; unmatched junction bases: 7. The CDR3 extends over 17 amino acids. The germline gives CDR1 SGHTA, CDR2 FQGNSA. Based on the CDR3 plus reference TRBV7-2 and TRBJ1-2, the full variable domain is GAGVSQSPSNKVTEKGKDVELRCDPISGHTALYWYRQSLGQGLEFLIYFQGNSAPDKSGLPSDRFSAERTGGSVSTLTIQRTQQEDSAVYLCASSLNGQGAVNYGYTFGSGTRLTVV.